The 24 T cell receptor beta chains below all came from one sample that was sequenced in a study of cytomegalovirus exposure and HLA in healthy donors. PCR involved 60 Vbeta and 13 Jbeta primers. Measured with immunoSEQ multiplex PCR; TCRdb has only the in-frame clones, and not every one. The table records 150,000 or so clones, 74% of them present only once. Material for sequencing was PBMCs. The receptors were gathered from a male donor in good health and CMV-seronegative.

V is TRBV14 and J is TRBJ1-2; D not resolved. CDR3 length: 15 amino acids. From germline, CDR1 is SGHDN and CDR2 FVKESK. Trimming took off 4 bases at V and 0 bases at J, with 12 bases between the two ends. CDR3 DNA: TGTGCCAGCAGCCCTAGGAGGGTAGCTAACTATGGCTACACCTTC. Its translation is CASSPRRVANYGYTF.

The CDR3 region has the DNA TGCGCCAGCAGCTTGGGCCAGCCTAGTGGGGAGACCCAGTACTTC. As protein: CASSLGQPSGETQYF. The gene calls are TRBV5-1 and TRBJ2-5; D is uncertain. V gave up 0 bases and J gave up 5 bases, with 14 bases separating them. The length of the CDR3 is 15 residues. Germline V CDR1 and CDR2: SGHRS, YFSETQ. The full variable domain, completed using reference TRBV5-1 and TRBJ2-5, is KAGVTQTPRYLIKTRGQQVTLSCSPISGHRSVSWYQQTPGQGLQFLFEYFSETQRNKGNFPGRFSGRQFSNSRSEMNVSTLELGDSALYLCASSLGQPSGETQYFGPGTRLLVL.

The chain couples TRBV5-4 to TRBJ2-7; maybe TRBD1 (5 bases). Germline V CDR1 and CDR2: SGHNT, YYREEE (reference sequence). The CDR3 contains 12 residues. Trimming left V 2 bases short and J 5 bases short, with 8 bases between. The CDR3 DNA is TGTGCCAGCAGCTTCGGCAGGGACGAGCAGTACTTC. Its translation: CASSFGRDEQYF.

This clone came up once. The chain couples TRBV6-5 to TRBJ1-6; tentative D call: TRBD1 (6 bases). CDR1 and CDR2 from the germline V gene are MNHEY and SVGAGI. Trimming stripped 0 bases from V and 7 bases from J, with 13 bases between. This CDR3 comprises 16 residues. CDR3 residues: CASSYSRAQGNSPLHF. The CDR3 nucleotides are TGTGCCAGCAGTTACTCGAGGGCGCAGGGGAATTCACCCCTCCACTTT.

The chain is built from TRBV14 and TRBJ1-2; the D is unclear. With 0 bases removed from V and 4 bases from J, the gap between germline ends came to 15 bases. Germline V lookup: CDR1 SGHDN, CDR2 FVKESK. The CDR3 is 16 residues long. CDR3 sequence (DNA): TGTGCCAGCAGCCAAGATCCGTGGCAGAACAGCTATGGCTACACCTTC. This encodes CASSQDPWQNSYGYTF.

The genes are TRBV28 and TRBJ2-5, with 11 bases that match TRBD2. Germline lookup yields CDR1 MDHEN and CDR2 SYDVKM. This CDR3 region has 15 residues. J lost 5 bases, V lost 5 bases, and 7 bases had no gene match. The DNA for the CDR3 is TGTGCCAGCAGTCCGCTAGCGGGGGGCCGGGAGACCCAGTACTTC. It specifies CASSPLAGGRETQYF.

To note about this clone: At one of its ends the junction is not consistent with the germline gene, which may arise from a read error. At the DNA level, this CDR3 is encoded by other sequences in the same sample as well. This chain links TRBV2 with TRBJ2-2; 14 nucleotides align to TRBD2. Germline V lookup: CDR1 SNHLY, CDR2 FYNNEI. The CDR3 has 15 residues. The CDR3 protein is CASRGLAGGTGELFF. DNA of the CDR3: TGTGCCAGCAGAGGACTAGCGGGAGGCACCGGAGAGCTGTTTTTT.

The chain employs TRBV27 and TRBJ2-3, with TRBD2 matching over 7 bases. Germline V lookup: CDR1 MNHEY, CDR2 SMNVEV (reference sequence). The V segment lost 3 bases and the J segment 6 bases; nucleotides outside the gene matches: 12. CDR3 length equals 16 residues. CDR3: CASSFVAGVGTDTQYF. The DNA of the CDR3 is TGTGCCAGCAGTTTCGTTGCGGGAGTAGGTACTGATACGCAGTATTTT.

This chain uses TRBV6-5 with TRBJ2-3; unclear D gene. The CDR3 consists of 15 residues. The germline V and J ends were trimmed by 3 bases and 0 bases, with 10 bases remaining between them. Germline CDR1 reads MNHEY; CDR2 reads SVGAGI. The CDR3 loop is CASSYVAESTDTQYF. CDR3 sequence (DNA): TGTGCCAGCAGTTATGTGGCGGAGAGCACAGATACGCAGTATTTT.

For the CDR3, the DNA is TGTGCCAGCAGCTTCCTAGCGGGGGGGGGTACAGATACGCAGTATTTT. It codes for CASSFLAGGGTDTQYF. This rearrangement joins TRBV7-2 to TRBJ2-3; 12 positions match TRBD2. Germline CDR1 reads SGHTA; CDR2 reads FQGNSA. Germline trimming cut 3 bases from V and 3 bases from J; bases unmatched to any gene: 4. The CDR3 extends over 16 amino acids.

The V gene is TRBV30, the J gene TRBJ2-3; 8 bases line up with TRBD2. Germline V lookup: CDR1 GTSNPN, CDR2 SVGIG (reference sequence). The CDR3 length is 16 residues. After removal of 2 bases from V and 3 bases from J, the junction contained 10 bases not matched to a gene. CDR3 bases: TGTGCCTGGAGTCGACCCGGGGGGGCTAAAACAGATACGCAGTATTTT. It yields the protein CAWSRPGGAKTDTQYF.

The gene calls are TRBV6-6 and TRBJ2-1, with TRBD1 matching over 7 bases. The CDR3 is 15 residues long. The V and J ends lost 2 bases and 4 bases, in that order; junction bases with no gene match: 5. The germline gives CDR1 MNHNY, CDR2 SVGAGI (reference sequence). The CDR3 nucleotides are TGTGCCAGCAGTTACCAGACAGGGCGTTACAATGAGCAGTTCTTC. It is translated as CASSYQTGRYNEQFF.

The rearrangement links TRBV28 to TRBJ1-5, with a weak D call TRBD1 (6 bases). Trimming cost V 5 bases and J 7 bases, with 18 bases left between them. The germline V gene has CDR1 MDHEN and CDR2 SYDVKM. The CDR3 spans 15 residues. CDR3 bases: TGTGCCAGCAGTCGCGAGGGGGATAGGGGCCAGCCCCAGCATTTT. Translating gives CASSREGDRGQPQHF. The whole variable domain, filled in from reference TRBV28 and TRBJ1-5, reads DVKVTQSSRYLVKRTGEKVFLECVQDMDHENMFWYRQDPGLGLRLIYFSYDVKMKEKGDIPEGYSVSREKKERFSLILESASTNQTSMYLCASSREGDRGQPQHFGDGTRLSIL.

The chain is built from TRBV5-6 and TRBJ1-4; 7 nucleotides line up with TRBD1. With V trimmed by 4 bases and J by 0 bases, 3 bases remained unmatched. The germline CDR1 and CDR2 sequences are SGHDT and YYEEEE. The CDR3 runs to 15 residues. The CDR3 coding sequence is TGTGCCAGCAGCAGGGACAGCTCAACTAATGAAAAACTGTTTTTT. It translates to CASSRDSSTNEKLFF.

The gene calls are TRBV4-1 and TRBJ1-1; no clear D. Deletions cut 7 bases from V and 3 bases from J, with 12 bases between. This CDR3 region has 13 residues. Germline V gene sequence: CDR1 MGHRA, CDR2 YSYEKL. The CDR3 protein is CASTFTPYTEAFF. DNA for the CDR3: TGCGCCAGCACCTTTACTCCTTACACTGAAGCTTTCTTT.

Comments on this clone: A read error may produce the germline difference seen at one junction end. This sequence joins TRBV7-7 and TRBJ1-5, with D possibly TRBD1 on 5 matching bases. Germline CDR1 SSHAT, CDR2 FNYEAQ (reference sequence). The CDR3 sequence is 13 residues long. The CDR3 coding sequence is TGTGCTAGCAGCCAGGGCGTTAATCAGCCCCAGCATTTT. Its translation: CASSQGVNQPQHF.

The rearrangement uses TRBV4-3 and TRBJ1-2, with 8 bases identical to TRBD1. Trimming removed 1 base from V and 9 bases from J; junction bases left unmatched: 4. Germline-derived CDR1 and CDR2 are LGHNA and YSLEER. There are 13 residues in the CDR3. The CDR3 bases are TGCGCCAGCAGCCAAGCTGGGGACAGGCGCTACACCTTC. Translating it yields CASSQAGDRRYTF.

J is TRBJ1-1 and V is TRBV19, with TRBD1 as a possible D gene (6 bases). This CDR3 has 16 residues. V lost 5 bases to trimming and J lost 0 bases, with 16 bases between them. The V gene's germline CDR1 is LNHDA and CDR2 SQIVND (reference sequence). CDR3 bases: TGTGCCAGTAGTGTTAGTTACAGGGTTTTGAACACTGAAGCTTTCTTT. This encodes CASSVSYRVLNTEAFF.

This clone was found a few times. V usage is TRBV28 and J usage is TRBJ1-5, with D possibly TRBD1 on 5 matching bases. The CDR3 runs 20 residues. V was trimmed by 5 bases and J by 1 base, leaving 27 bases between them. CDR1 MDHEN and CDR2 SYDVKM come from the germline V gene. In nucleotides, the CDR3 is TGTGCCAGCAGTGCTCCGATGGGTACCTCAGGGCTGGGGAGCAATCAGCCCCAGCATTTT. Translating it yields CASSAPMGTSGLGSNQPQHF. The full variable domain, completed using reference TRBV28 and TRBJ1-5, is DVKVTQSSRYLVKRTGEKVFLECVQDMDHENMFWYRQDPGLGLRLIYFSYDVKMKEKGDIPEGYSVSREKKERFSLILESASTNQTSMYLCASSAPMGTSGLGSNQPQHFGDGTRLSIL.

The chain combines TRBV19 with TRBJ1-5; 8 bases agree with TRBD1. This CDR3 region has 18 residues. The germline CDR1 and CDR2 sequences are LNHDA and SQIVND (reference sequence). Trimming at V came to 6 bases and at J to 9 bases, leaving 22 bases not matched to a gene. Written as DNA, the CDR3 is TGTGCCAGTAGGCCAGTGGACAGGGTACCGAGGGCCGGGATGCCCCAGCATTTT. Amino acids: CASRPVDRVPRAGMPQHF.

J is TRBJ1-5 and V is TRBV19; 9 nucleotides match TRBD1. The V and J ends lost 6 bases and 6 bases, in that order; junction bases with no gene match: 12. The germline V gene has CDR1 LNHDA and CDR2 SQIVND (reference sequence). The CDR3 contains 16 residues. The DNA for the CDR3 is TGTGCCAGTAGCGACCCGGGACAGGGATTGAGTCAGCCCCAGCATTTT. Its protein product is CASSDPGQGLSQPQHF.

Note on this clone: One end of the junction does not line up with germline, which may come from a read error. This chain links TRBV7-9 with TRBJ2-7; unclear D gene. This CDR3 contains 11 residues. Germline loops: CDR1 SEHNR, CDR2 FQNEAQ (reference sequence). The DNA of the CDR3 is TGTTCCAGCAGCCCCCTCCACGAGCAGTACTTC. As protein: CSSSPLHEQYF.

The chain recombines TRBV19 with TRBJ1-3, with 7 bases identical to TRBD1. V shed 7 bases, J shed 0 bases, and the junction held 3 bases outside the gene matches. The CDR3 consists of 14 residues. Germline V lookup: CDR1 LNHDA, CDR2 SQIVND (reference sequence). The CDR3 loop is CASKDRLSGNTIYF. The DNA of the CDR3 is TGTGCCAGTAAGGACAGGCTCTCTGGAAACACCATATATTTT.

V usage is TRBV27 and J usage is TRBJ2-1; 9 bases match TRBD2. The germline V gene encodes CDR1 MNHEY and CDR2 SMNVEV (reference sequence). The CDR3 is 16 residues long. V was pared by 6 bases and J by 0 bases, with 6 bases of the junction left unmatched. In nucleotides, the CDR3 is TGTGCCAGCAGCTTTAGCGGGGGCCTCTCCTACAATGAGCAGTTCTTC. It specifies CASSFSGGLSYNEQFF.